This T cell receptor beta chain derives from a study of long-term antiretroviral therapy in people with HIV. Germline CDR1 is SEHNR and CDR2 is FQNEAQ (reference sequence). The CDR3 loop spans 10 amino acids. Trimming removed 5 bases from V and 3 bases from J, with 0 bases in between. About this clone: The antigen is not known.

One or more pre-ART and two or more post-ART PBMC samples were available from each donor. The study used samples holding roughly 0.85-11 million cryopreserved PBMC before DNA extraction. Points from the study as a whole: Collection of the blood, which took place between the mid-2000s and the late 2010s, possibly occurred under older ART regimens.

At the survey level, the v3.0 immunoSEQ assay was run. Assay used: immunoSEQ multiplex PCR; TCRdb lists only in-frame clones, some missing. This sample has 35,000 to 45,000 clones; 80% to 90% occur once, and the top ten carry roughly a tenth. This rearrangement joins TRBV7-9 to TRBJ2-3; no reliable D call. The receptor comes from a man aged 18 to 29 with HIV. The sequenced sample was unsorted PBMCs, obtained 2.2 years after starting antiretroviral therapy. The CDR3 DNA reads TGTGCCAGCAGCACAGATACGCAGTATTTT. Residues: CASSTDTQYF.